This TCR beta chain is drawn from a study of T cell repertoires in aging, cancer and after chemotherapy. The CDR3 covers 16 residues. Germline assignment: CDR1 SQVTM and CDR2 ANQGSEA. With 5 bases clipped from V and 1 base from J, the junction kept 11 bases outside the gene matches. Rearranged V-D-J TRB sequences were amplified with a mixed TRB-A/B primer pool. TCRdb reanalysed the multiplex PCR reads using MiXCR and keeps one entry per CDR3 protein. The data show around 5,200 distinct CDR3 sequences, approximately 28% seen once. TCR beta rearrangements were amplified from peripheral blood genomic DNA.

Sample: blood. V and J are TRBV29-1 and TRBJ2-1; TRBD2 aligns across 7 bases. The sequence came from a human donor in good health. The CDR3 bases are TGCAGCGTTCGGGCGGGCGGGAGAGGATCCTACAATGAGCAGTTCTTC. It encodes CSVRAGGRGSYNEQFF.